The 5 T cell receptor beta chains presented below share a single source sample, sequenced in a study of TIL therapy for anti-PD-1-resistant metastatic lung cancer. This was the immunoSEQ v3 assay. Measured with immunoSEQ multiplex PCR; TCRdb has only the in-frame clones, and not every one. Among over 25,000 clones listed, 72% were seen once. Time point described: pre-treatment sample, taken before nivolumab and TIL therapy. Pleural nodules or supraclavicular lymph nodes made up most of the excised metastases sampled. The material sequenced was tumor tissue, taken at baseline. The receptors originated from a person aged 30 to 80 with non-small cell lung cancer.

The chain employs TRBV9 and TRBJ1-1; 11 positions match TRBD1. The CDR3 sequence is 14 residues long. Germline V lookup: CDR1 SGDLS, CDR2 YYNGEE. V was clipped by 3 bases and J by 3 bases; unmatched bases: 1. This chain's CDR3 is CASSAGQGDTEAFF. CDR3 DNA sequence: TGTGCCAGCAGCGCGGGACAGGGGGACACTGAAGCTTTCTTT.

The rearrangement links TRBV13 to TRBJ1-1, with D possibly matching TRBD1 (5 bases). Germline values: CDR1 PRHDT, CDR2 FYEKMQ (reference sequence). The CDR3 runs 14 residues. Deletions cut 4 bases from V and 0 bases from J, with 9 bases between. The CDR3 nucleotides are TGTGCCAGCAGCTGGCGGGGGATGAACACTGAAGCTTTCTTT. Protein sequence: CASSWRGMNTEAFF.

This chain connects TRBV2 to TRBJ2-4; TRBD2 aligns across 13 bases. CDR1 SNHLY and CDR2 FYNNEI come from the germline V gene. CDR3 length: 14 residues. V gave up 6 bases and J gave up 7 bases; unmatched junction bases: 3. The CDR3 reads CASRAGLAGNIQYF. The CDR3 DNA follows: TGTGCCAGCAGAGCGGGACTAGCGGGGAACATTCAGTACTTC.

The chain employs TRBV7-9 and TRBJ2-7, with D hard to call. CDR1 and CDR2 (germline): SEHNR, FQNEAQ (reference sequence). Trimming left V 0 bases short and J 3 bases short, with 6 bases between. The length of the CDR3 is 13 residues. CDR3 coding DNA: TGTGCCAGCAGCTTAGCCACCCTCTACGAGCAGTACTTC. Amino acid sequence: CASSLATLYEQYF.

The V call is TRBV29-1, the J call TRBJ1-1; 7 bases match TRBD1. CDR3 length equals 14 residues. J was trimmed by 3 bases and V by 4 bases; bases with no gene match: 8. The germline gives CDR1 SQVTM, CDR2 ANQGSEA. The CDR3 DNA follows: TGCAGCGTTGCGAAGGGGGCGGTGGACACTGAAGCTTTCTTT. It codes for CSVAKGAVDTEAFF. Together with reference TRBV29-1 and TRBJ1-1, the CDR3 gives the full variable domain: SAVISQKPSRDICQRGTSLTIQCQVDSQVTMMFWYRQQPGQSLTLIATANQGSEATYESGFVIDKFPISRPNLTFSTLTVSNMSPEDSSIYLCSVAKGAVDTEAFFGQGTRLTVV.